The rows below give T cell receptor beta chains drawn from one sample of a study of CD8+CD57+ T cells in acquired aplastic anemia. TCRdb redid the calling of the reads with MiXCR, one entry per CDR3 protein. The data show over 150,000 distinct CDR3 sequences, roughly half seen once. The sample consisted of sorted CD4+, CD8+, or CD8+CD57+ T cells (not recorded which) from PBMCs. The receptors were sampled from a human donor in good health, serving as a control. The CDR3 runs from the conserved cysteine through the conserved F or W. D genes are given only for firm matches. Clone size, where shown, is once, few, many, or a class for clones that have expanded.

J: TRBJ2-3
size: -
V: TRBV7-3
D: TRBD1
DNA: TGTGCCAGCAGCTCCCGGGACAGGGGCCCAGATACGCAGTATTTT
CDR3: CASSSRDRGPDTQYF

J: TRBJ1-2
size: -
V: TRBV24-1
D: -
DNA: TGTGCCACCAGTGACGTGACAGCTAACTATGGCTACACCTTC
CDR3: CATSDVTANYGYTF

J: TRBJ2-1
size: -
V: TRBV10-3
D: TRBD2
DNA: TGTGCCATCGGTGCCCAAGCGGGGGCCATTTACAATGAGCAGTTCTTC
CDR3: CAIGAQAGAIYNEQFF

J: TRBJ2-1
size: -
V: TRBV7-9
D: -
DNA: TGTGCCAGCAGCACCACAAGCAGCTCCTACAATGAGCAGTTCTTC
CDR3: CASSTTSSSYNEQFF

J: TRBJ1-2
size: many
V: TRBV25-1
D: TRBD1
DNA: TGTGCCAGCAGTCCCGGGACAGGGGGGATTGCCTATGGCTACACCTTC
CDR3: CASSPGTGGIAYGYTF

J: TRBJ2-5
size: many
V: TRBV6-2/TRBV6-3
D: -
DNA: TGTGCCAGCAGTTACTCGAGCGGCTTCCAAGAGACCCAGTACTTC
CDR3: CASSYSSGFQETQYF

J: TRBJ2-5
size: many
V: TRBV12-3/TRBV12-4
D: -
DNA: TGTGCCAGCAGTCCCACAGGGGGGGTGGGGACCCAGTACTTC
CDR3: CASSPTGGVGTQYF

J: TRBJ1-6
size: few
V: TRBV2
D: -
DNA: TGTGCCAGCAGTGAAAGGGGCGCCAGTCTTTCACCCCTCCACTTT
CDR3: CASSERGASLSPLHF

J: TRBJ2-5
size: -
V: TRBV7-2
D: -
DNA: TGTGCCAGCAGCTTAGGGGTGACAGAAGAGACCCAGTACTTC
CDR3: CASSLGVTEETQYF

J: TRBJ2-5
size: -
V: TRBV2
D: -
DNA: TGTGCCAGCAGTGAAGGGTCTGATACCAGGGCCCAGTACTTC
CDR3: CASSEGSDTRAQYF

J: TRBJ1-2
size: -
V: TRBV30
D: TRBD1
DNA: TGTGCCCAAGCGAGACAGGGATTGTTTGGCTACACCTTC
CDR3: CAQARQGLFGYTF

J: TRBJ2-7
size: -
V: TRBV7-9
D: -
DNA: TGTGCCAGCAGCTTAATCTGGGGGAGCGGATCCTACGAGCAGTACTTC
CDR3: CASSLIWGSGSYEQYF

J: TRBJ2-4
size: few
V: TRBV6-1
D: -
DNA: TGTGCCAGCAGTGAAAGCATCGCCGAAGGAAACATTCAGTACTTC
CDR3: CASSESIAEGNIQYF

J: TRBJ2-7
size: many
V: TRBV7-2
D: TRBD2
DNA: TGTGCCAGCAGCTCACAGACTAGCGGGGGCGTATACGAGCAGTACTTC
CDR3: CASSSQTSGGVYEQYF

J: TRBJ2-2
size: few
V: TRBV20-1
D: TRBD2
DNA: TGCAGTGCCTACCGACTAGCCGGCGGGGAGCTGTTTTTT
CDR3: CSAYRLAGGELFF

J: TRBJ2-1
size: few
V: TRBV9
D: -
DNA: TGTGCCAGCAGCCACGATGAGGGCAGATACAATGAGCAGTTCTTC
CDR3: CASSHDEGRYNEQFF

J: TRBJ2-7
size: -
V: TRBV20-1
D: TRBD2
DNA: TGCAGTGCTAGGCCCTGGGCGGGGGGCGTTTACGAGCAGTACTTC
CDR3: CSARPWAGGVYEQYF

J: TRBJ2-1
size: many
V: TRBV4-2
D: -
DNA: TGTGCCAGCAGCCAAGCCAGGGGATCCTACAATGAGCAGTTCTTC
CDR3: CASSQARGSYNEQFF

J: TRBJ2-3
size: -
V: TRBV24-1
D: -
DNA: TGTGCCAGCAAGCCCGCAGGGGGGGCCAGGTATACGCAGTATTTT
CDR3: CASKPAGGARYTQYF

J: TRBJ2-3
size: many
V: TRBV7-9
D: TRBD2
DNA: TGTGCCAGCAGCTTAGCGGGACTAGCGGGGGGTAGCACAGATACGCAGTATTTT
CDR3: CASSLAGLAGGSTDTQYF

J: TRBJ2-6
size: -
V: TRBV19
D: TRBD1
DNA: TGTGCCAGTACTGACAGGGCTGGGGCCAACGTCCTGACTTTC
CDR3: CASTDRAGANVLTF

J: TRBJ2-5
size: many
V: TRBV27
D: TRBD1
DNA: TGTGCCAGCAGATGGGACAGGGGGCACGAGACCCAGTACTTC
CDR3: CASRWDRGHETQYF

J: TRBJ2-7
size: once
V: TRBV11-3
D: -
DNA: TGTGCCAGCAGTTTATCCCGGCTGGGACCCTACGAGCAGTACTTC
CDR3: CASSLSRLGPYEQYF

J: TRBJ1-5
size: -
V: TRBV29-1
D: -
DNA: TGCAGCGTTGATTTGGGGTCAGGACAGCCCCAGCATTTT
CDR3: CSVDLGSGQPQHF

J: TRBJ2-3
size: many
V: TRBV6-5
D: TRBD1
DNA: TGTGCCAGCAGATCAGGGGGCGCAGATACGCAGTATTTT
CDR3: CASRSGGADTQYF

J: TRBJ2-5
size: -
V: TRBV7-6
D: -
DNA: TGTGCCAGCAGCCCCGGGACCCAGTACTTC
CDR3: CASSPGTQYF

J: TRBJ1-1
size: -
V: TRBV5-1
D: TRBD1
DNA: TGCGCCAGCAGCCTCGCGGACAGGCGGAACACTGAAGCTTTCTTT
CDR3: CASSLADRRNTEAFF

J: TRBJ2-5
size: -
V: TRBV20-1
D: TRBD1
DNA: TGCAGTGCTGACCCGGACAGGGAAGAGACCCAGTACTTC
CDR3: CSADPDREETQYF

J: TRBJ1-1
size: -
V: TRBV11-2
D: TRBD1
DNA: TGTGCCAGCAGCCCTTGGGACAGCATAAACACTGAAGCTTTCTTT
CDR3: CASSPWDSINTEAFF

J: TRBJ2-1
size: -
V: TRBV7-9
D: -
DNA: TGTGCCAGCAGCTTACTACAGAATGAGCAGTTCTTC
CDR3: CASSLLQNEQFF

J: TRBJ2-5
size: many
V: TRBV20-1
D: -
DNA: TGCAGTGCTAGTATTGGAGGAGAGACCCAGTACTTC
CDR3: CSASIGGETQYF

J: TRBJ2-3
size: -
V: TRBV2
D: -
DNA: TGTGCCAGCAGTCCCGGGAGTCGGACAGATACGCAGTATTTT
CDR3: CASSPGSRTDTQYF

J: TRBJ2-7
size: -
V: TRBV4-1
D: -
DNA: TGCGCCAGCAGCCAAGAGCCGGTAGGTGTTTACGAGCAGTACTTC
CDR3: CASSQEPVGVYEQYF

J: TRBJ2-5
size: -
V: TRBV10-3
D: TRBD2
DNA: TGTGCCATCAGTTCGGGGGGATCTGAAGAGACCCAGTACTTC
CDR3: CAISSGGSEETQYF

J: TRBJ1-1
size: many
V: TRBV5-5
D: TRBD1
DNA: TGTGCCAGCAGCTTGGGGTTTACAGGGGGCACTGAAGCTTTCTTT
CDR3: CASSLGFTGGTEAFF

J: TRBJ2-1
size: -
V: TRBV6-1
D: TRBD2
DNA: TGTGCCAGCAGCCAACGGACTAGCGGGGGTGCTATGAATGAGCAGTTCTTC
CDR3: CASSQRTSGGAMNEQFF

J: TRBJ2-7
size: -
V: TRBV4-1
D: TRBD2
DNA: TGCGCCAGCAGCCAATATCTAGCGGGGAACGACGAGCAGTACTTC
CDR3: CASSQYLAGNDEQYF